Listed below are T cell receptor beta chains from one sample, sequenced in a study of chemoradiotherapy in HPV16-positive cancers. Assay used: immunoSEQ multiplex PCR; TCRdb lists only in-frame clones, some missing. The sample consists of approximately 15,000 clones, more than 60% of them appearing once. Collection of the sample occurred from a patient who underwent chemoradiotherapy. The receptors were sampled from a human donor with HPV-associated anogenital cancer. Each CDR3 is given with its conserved first and last residue. The order of the fields is J gene, clone size, D gene, V gene, CDR3 protein, CDR3 DNA. The D gene is left open where the match is weak. Part of the rows lack a size; the others show once, few, many or a class for expanded clones.

j_call: TRBJ1-2
clone_size: -
d_call: -
v_call: TRBV19
cdr3_aa: CASQVVQTSGGYTF
cdr3_nt: TGTGCCAGCCAAGTCGTACAGACCTCTGGGGGCTACACCTTC

j_call: TRBJ1-1
clone_size: few
d_call: -
v_call: TRBV6-5
cdr3_aa: CASSRPGGTEAFF
cdr3_nt: TGTGCCAGCAGCCGGCCCGGGGGTACTGAAGCTTTCTTT

j_call: TRBJ2-3
clone_size: -
d_call: -
v_call: TRBV14
cdr3_aa: CASSNPARTSTDTQYF
cdr3_nt: TGTGCCAGCAGCAACCCGGCCAGGACTAGCACAGATACGCAGTATTTT

j_call: TRBJ1-2
clone_size: -
d_call: TRBD1
v_call: TRBV5-5
cdr3_aa: CASSSGTDGYTF
cdr3_nt: TGTGCCAGCAGCTCTGGGACAGACGGCTACACCTTC

j_call: TRBJ1-2
clone_size: few
d_call: -
v_call: TRBV20-1
cdr3_aa: CSAPNYGYTF
cdr3_nt: TGCAGTGCTCCTAACTATGGCTACACCTTC

j_call: TRBJ1-1
clone_size: few
d_call: -
v_call: TRBV12-5
cdr3_aa: CASGLGQLNTEAFF
cdr3_nt: TGTGCTAGTGGTTTGGGACAACTAAACACTGAAGCTTTCTTT

j_call: TRBJ2-3
clone_size: -
d_call: -
v_call: TRBV4-2
cdr3_aa: CASSQGEGTDTQYF
cdr3_nt: TGTGCCAGCAGCCAAGGTGAAGGCACAGATACGCAGTATTTT

j_call: TRBJ1-2
clone_size: -
d_call: -
v_call: TRBV6-5
cdr3_aa: CASSFGTSSGGYTF
cdr3_nt: TGTGCCAGCAGTTTCGGGACATCCAGCGGTGGCTACACCTTC

j_call: TRBJ2-1
clone_size: -
d_call: -
v_call: TRBV7-2
cdr3_aa: CASSLGSVVVF
cdr3_nt: TGTGCCAGCAGCTTAGGCAGTGTAGTCGTCTTC

j_call: TRBJ2-3
clone_size: -
d_call: -
v_call: TRBV4-3
cdr3_aa: CASSQEERSTDTQYF
cdr3_nt: TGCGCCAGCAGCCAAGAGGAGCGGAGCACAGATACGCAGTATTTT

j_call: TRBJ2-1
clone_size: -
d_call: -
v_call: TRBV7-2
cdr3_aa: CASSLAGSYNEQFF
cdr3_nt: TGTGCCAGCAGCTTAGCCGGGTCCTACAATGAGCAGTTCTTC

j_call: TRBJ1-1
clone_size: -
d_call: -
v_call: TRBV7-9
cdr3_aa: CASSSTGRNTEAFF
cdr3_nt: TGTGCCAGCAGCTCAACGGGCAGAAACACTGAAGCTTTCTTT

j_call: TRBJ2-3
clone_size: -
d_call: -
v_call: TRBV4-3
cdr3_aa: CASSHPNEGDTQYF
cdr3_nt: TGCGCCAGCAGCCACCCTAATGAGGGAGATACGCAGTATTTT

j_call: TRBJ2-5
clone_size: -
d_call: TRBD2
v_call: TRBV6-5
cdr3_aa: CASSLRLAGGEETQYF
cdr3_nt: TGTGCCAGCAGTTTACGACTAGCGGGGGGGGAAGAGACCCAGTACTTC

j_call: TRBJ1-6
clone_size: -
d_call: -
v_call: TRBV11-2
cdr3_aa: CASSYDSAHGGSPLHF
cdr3_nt: TGTGCCAGCAGCTACGATTCGGCACACGGGGGCTCACCCCTCCACTTT

j_call: TRBJ1-6
clone_size: -
d_call: -
v_call: TRBV18
cdr3_aa: CASSRWGQSDSYNSPLHF
cdr3_nt: TGTGCCAGCTCACGGTGGGGACAATCAGACTCCTATAATTCACCCCTCCACTTT

j_call: TRBJ2-5
clone_size: -
d_call: TRBD2
v_call: TRBV4-2
cdr3_aa: CASSQDRGGEETQYF
cdr3_nt: TGTGCCAGCAGCCAAGATCGGGGGGGGGAAGAGACCCAGTACTTC

j_call: TRBJ2-5
clone_size: once
d_call: TRBD2
v_call: TRBV7-3
cdr3_aa: CASSRSGDGGTQYF
cdr3_nt: TGTGCCAGCAGCAGGAGCGGGGACGGCGGGACCCAGTACTTC

j_call: TRBJ1-5
clone_size: -
d_call: TRBD1
v_call: TRBV19
cdr3_aa: CASTKTGEGQPQHF
cdr3_nt: TGTGCCAGTACTAAGACAGGGGAAGGTCAGCCCCAGCATTTT

j_call: TRBJ2-7
clone_size: -
d_call: -
v_call: TRBV7-2
cdr3_aa: CASRSRGGPGEQYF
cdr3_nt: TGTGCCAGCAGGTCGAGGGGGGGCCCGGGCGAGCAGTACTTC

j_call: TRBJ2-7
clone_size: -
d_call: -
v_call: TRBV7-9
cdr3_aa: CASSSDTSYEQYF
cdr3_nt: TGTGCCAGCAGCTCCGACACGTCCTACGAGCAGTACTTC

j_call: TRBJ1-5
clone_size: -
d_call: -
v_call: TRBV19
cdr3_aa: CASRYLNQPQHF
cdr3_nt: TGTGCCAGTAGGTATTTGAATCAGCCCCAGCATTTT

j_call: TRBJ2-1
clone_size: -
d_call: TRBD1
v_call: TRBV4-2
cdr3_aa: CASSPTGAPNEQFF
cdr3_nt: TGTGCCAGCAGCCCGACAGGGGCCCCCAATGAGCAGTTCTTC

j_call: TRBJ2-3
clone_size: -
d_call: -
v_call: TRBV28
cdr3_aa: CASHWSGRADTQYF
cdr3_nt: TGTGCCAGCCACTGGTCTGGGCGTGCAGATACGCAGTATTTT

j_call: TRBJ2-1
clone_size: -
d_call: TRBD2
v_call: TRBV14
cdr3_aa: CASSPRRSGGRGSEQFF
cdr3_nt: TGTGCCAGCAGCCCTCGGCGTAGCGGGGGGCGAGGGTCTGAGCAGTTCTTC

j_call: TRBJ1-1
clone_size: -
d_call: -
v_call: TRBV7-3
cdr3_aa: CASSLKSSTEAFF
cdr3_nt: TGTGCCAGCAGCTTGAAGTCTTCCACTGAAGCTTTCTTT

j_call: TRBJ2-5
clone_size: -
d_call: -
v_call: TRBV7-2
cdr3_aa: CASSRRGGDQETQYF
cdr3_nt: TGTGCCAGCAGCCGTAGGGGTGGTGACCAAGAGACCCAGTACTTC

j_call: TRBJ2-1
clone_size: -
d_call: -
v_call: TRBV19
cdr3_aa: CASRDAGNNEQFF
cdr3_nt: TGTGCCAGTAGGGACGCCGGAAACAATGAGCAGTTCTTC

j_call: TRBJ1-2
clone_size: -
d_call: TRBD1
v_call: TRBV7-2
cdr3_aa: CASSPEPAGGIYGYTF
cdr3_nt: TGTGCCAGCAGCCCAGAGCCGGCAGGGGGCATTTATGGCTACACCTTC

j_call: TRBJ2-7
clone_size: -
d_call: -
v_call: TRBV4-3
cdr3_aa: CASSQQIAGYEQYF
cdr3_nt: TGCGCCAGCAGCCAACAAATCGCGGGCTACGAGCAGTACTTC

j_call: TRBJ1-1
clone_size: -
d_call: -
v_call: TRBV7-3
cdr3_aa: CASSPMAGSTEAFF
cdr3_nt: TGTGCCAGCAGCCCAATGGCAGGGTCGACTGAAGCTTTCTTT

j_call: TRBJ2-2
clone_size: -
d_call: TRBD2
v_call: TRBV5-1
cdr3_aa: CASSQVATGGTGELFF
cdr3_nt: TGCGCCAGCAGCCAGGTAGCTACGGGGGGCACCGGGGAGCTGTTTTTT

j_call: TRBJ1-1
clone_size: -
d_call: -
v_call: TRBV6-6
cdr3_aa: CASRTGGTEAFF
cdr3_nt: TGTGCCAGCAGAACAGGTGGGACTGAAGCTTTCTTT

j_call: TRBJ1-6
clone_size: -
d_call: TRBD1
v_call: TRBV30
cdr3_aa: CAWSVGAGGNSPLHF
cdr3_nt: TGTGCCTGGAGTGTAGGGGCAGGGGGGAATTCACCCCTCCACTTT

j_call: TRBJ1-5
clone_size: -
d_call: -
v_call: TRBV7-3
cdr3_aa: CASSQDGAGGPQHF
cdr3_nt: TGTGCCAGCAGCCAGGATGGGGCTGGAGGGCCCCAGCATTTT

j_call: TRBJ1-1
clone_size: -
d_call: -
v_call: TRBV5-4
cdr3_aa: CASSLVGERPEAFF
cdr3_nt: TGTGCCAGCAGCTTGGTTGGGGAGAGGCCTGAAGCTTTCTTT

j_call: TRBJ2-4
clone_size: -
d_call: TRBD1
v_call: TRBV7-9
cdr3_aa: CASSLSSGTGNIQYF
cdr3_nt: TGTGCCAGCAGCCTTAGTTCCGGGACAGGGAACATTCAGTACTTC

j_call: TRBJ1-5
clone_size: -
d_call: -
v_call: TRBV25-1
cdr3_aa: CASSGLGNQPQHF
cdr3_nt: TGTGCCAGCAGTGGTTTGGGCAATCAGCCCCAGCATTTT

j_call: TRBJ2-7
clone_size: few
d_call: -
v_call: TRBV2
cdr3_aa: CASRTGGPYEQYF
cdr3_nt: TGTGCCAGCAGGACAGGAGGCCCCTACGAGCAGTACTTC

j_call: TRBJ2-3
clone_size: -
d_call: TRBD2
v_call: TRBV7-6
cdr3_aa: CASSSLAGGTDTQYF
cdr3_nt: TGTGCCAGCAGCTCCTTAGCGGGGGGCACAGATACGCAGTATTTT

j_call: TRBJ2-5
clone_size: once
d_call: TRBD1
v_call: TRBV6-5
cdr3_aa: CASSPGQDQETQYF
cdr3_nt: TGTGCCAGCAGTCCCGGACAGGACCAAGAGACCCAGTACTTC

j_call: TRBJ1-2
clone_size: -
d_call: -
v_call: TRBV18
cdr3_aa: CASSPPQQDANYGYTF
cdr3_nt: TGTGCCAGCTCACCGCCTCAGCAAGACGCTAACTATGGCTACACCTTC

j_call: TRBJ2-1
clone_size: -
d_call: TRBD1
v_call: TRBV6-5
cdr3_aa: CASSYRGQGRYNEQFF
cdr3_nt: TGTGCCAGCAGTTACCGGGGACAGGGAAGATACAATGAGCAGTTCTTC

j_call: TRBJ1-1
clone_size: -
d_call: -
v_call: TRBV7-2
cdr3_aa: CASRLPGRNTEAFF
cdr3_nt: TGTGCCAGCAGATTACCCGGAAGAAACACTGAAGCTTTCTTT

j_call: TRBJ2-3
clone_size: -
d_call: -
v_call: TRBV7-2
cdr3_aa: CASSLTRQSPNLGTDTQYF
cdr3_nt: TGTGCCAGCAGCTTAACCAGACAAAGCCCTAACCTCGGCACAGATACGCAGTATTTT

j_call: TRBJ2-7
clone_size: -
d_call: -
v_call: TRBV4-3
cdr3_aa: CASSQDDAYEQYF
cdr3_nt: TGCGCCAGCAGCCAAGATGACGCTTACGAGCAGTACTTC

j_call: TRBJ1-5
clone_size: -
d_call: TRBD1
v_call: TRBV19
cdr3_aa: CASTGGDRTNQPQHF
cdr3_nt: TGTGCCAGTACGGGGGGGGACAGGACAAATCAGCCCCAGCATTTT

j_call: TRBJ1-1
clone_size: -
d_call: -
v_call: TRBV5-6
cdr3_aa: CASSSLGGNEAFF
cdr3_nt: TGTGCCAGCAGCTCCTTAGGTGGAAATGAAGCTTTCTTT